A selection of T cell receptor beta chains follows, all from one sample in a study of blood T cell repertoires in COVID-19. The data were produced by immunoSEQ multiplex PCR, yet TCRdb's version contains in-frame clones alone and is incomplete. In the table there are under 95,000 clones, roughly three quarters of which are singletons. Material: peripheral blood. These receptors originate from a man between 65 and 85 years old with acute or convalescent COVID-19. Both conserved end residues are part of each CDR3. The order of the fields is V gene, J gene, clone size, CDR3 protein. Expanded clones get a size class; other rows say once, few or many, or leave the size out.

>TRBV5-5|TRBJ2-7|NA
CASSTEAYEQYF
>TRBV6-5|TRBJ2-3|NA
CASSWAFTGDTQYF
>TRBV19|TRBJ2-5|NA
CASGTSGGRETQYF
>TRBV4-1|TRBJ1-3|NA
CASRDRFSGNTIYF
>TRBV6-2/TRBV6-3|TRBJ2-1|NA
CASSRDRGPGGCNEQFF
>TRBV11-2|TRBJ1-2|NA
CASSFGTNYGYTF
>TRBV5-4|TRBJ2-5|few
CASSLNVGRETQYF
>TRBV28|TRBJ1-5|NA
CASSFSRDRVRQPQHF
>TRBV7-2|TRBJ2-1|NA
CASSLERRRQGFF
>TRBV7-2|TRBJ1-3|NA
CASSLAAKLGNTIYF
>TRBV27|TRBJ1-1|NA
CASPPRGTGEGTEAFF
>TRBV28|TRBJ1-1|NA
CASRYAGTEPNTEAFF
>TRBV5-1|TRBJ2-5|NA
CASSKDIGGIGETQYF
>TRBV5-1|TRBJ2-3|NA
CASSWDRGSADTQYF
>TRBV5-1|TRBJ2-3|NA
CASSLWGGERTDTQYF
>TRBV30|TRBJ1-6|NA
CAWRGDRGRNSPLHF
>TRBV28|TRBJ2-2|NA
CASRGTSGVEVNTGELFF
>TRBV3-1/TRBV3-2|TRBJ2-5|NA
CASSQGITGGQETQYF
>TRBV10-3|TRBJ2-2|NA
CACRGGVDTGELFF
>TRBV4-1|TRBJ2-1|NA
CASSQVPSGYNEQFF
>TRBV18|TRBJ1-1|once
CASSPGQGALDTEAFF
>TRBV28|TRBJ1-2|NA
CASSPLDREYYGYTF
>TRBV4-1|TRBJ2-3|NA
CASSQDGGGADTQYF
>TRBV19|TRBJ2-2|NA
CASSIDAGTGNTGELFF
>TRBV19|TRBJ2-3|NA
CASSINTRGDTQYF
>TRBV12-3/TRBV12-4|TRBJ1-2|NA
CASSEGLIYGYTF
>TRBV10-3|TRBJ2-2|NA
CAISESGAGELFF
>TRBV19|TRBJ1-6|NA
CASSIESSYNSPLHF
>TRBV6-1|TRBJ1-4|NA
CASSEKRGATNEKLFF
>TRBV3-1/TRBV3-2|TRBJ2-1|once
CASSQDGGGEQFF
>TRBV6-6|TRBJ2-3|NA
CASSYGGGGTDTQYF
>TRBV7-8|TRBJ1-3|NA
CASSSISWASSGNTIYF
>TRBV28|TRBJ2-1|NA
CASTGGGDRDNEQFF
>TRBV7-2|TRBJ2-3|NA
CASLPRGLVTDTQYF
>TRBV7-9|TRBJ1-2|few
CASSFPGLGGYTF